The 30 T cell receptor beta chains presented below share a single source sample, sequenced in a study of T-cell memory formation after mild COVID-19 (TCRdb year 2021). Libraries came from 5' RACE. For sequencing, an Illumina NovaSeq 6000 was employed. TCRdb's own reprocessing of the public reads used fastp at Q25 and MiXCR and kept productive beta chains. Every CDR3 protein is listed once, alongside the most common genes and DNA of its rows. The sample table shows more than 450,000 distinct CDR3 sequences, and roughly 18% are seen once. The top ten clonotypes cover about 12% of the sample. Source material: PBMCs or a T cell subset sorted from them (not recorded which). The receptors were gathered from an adult woman who had mild COVID-19 (a few samples of this study predate the infection). The sample titles of this study are shuffled in the database, so cell type and time point are left out; the donor was told from shared clones.

This clonotype has a handful of counts. V usage is TRBV10-3 and J usage is TRBJ2-3; maybe TRBD1 (8 bases). The CDR3 has 18 residues. Germline loops: CDR1 ENHRY, CDR2 SYGVKD. V was cut by 0 bases and J by 11 bases, with 27 bases left in between. CDR3 DNA sequence: TGTGCCATCAGTGAGTCAGCGGCTAGCGGTCCCCACAGGGGGGGGCAGTATTTT. This encodes CAISESAASGPHRGGQYF.

This clonotype was observed at least ten times. CDR3 region: CASSEGGLGTDTQYF. Written as DNA, the CDR3 is TGTGCCAGCAGTGAGGGGGGATTGGGCACAGATACGCAGTATTTT. The chain couples TRBV6-4 to TRBJ2-3, with D possibly matching TRBD2 (6 bases). This CDR3 region has 15 residues. CDR1 and CDR2 (germline): MRHNA, SNTAGT. The V end was cut by 3 bases, the J end by 1 base, with 11 bases between.

The sample holds one count of this clonotype. The rearrangement joins TRBV25-1 to TRBJ2-2; D uncertain. Looked up from germline, CDR1 is MGHDK and CDR2 is SYGVNS. This CDR3 has 14 residues. The germline V and J ends were trimmed by 3 bases and 4 bases, with 9 bases remaining between them. The CDR3 loop is CASSESLATGELFF. The CDR3 DNA reads TGTGCCAGCAGTGAGTCGCTTGCCACCGGGGAGCTGTTTTTT.

This chain joins TRBV11-3 and TRBJ1-3; possibly TRBD1 for D (5 bases). V dropped 0 bases and J dropped 5 bases, with 20 bases sitting between them. The CDR3 is made up of 18 amino acids. The germline gives CDR1 SGHNT, CDR2 YENEEA. This chain's CDR3 is CASSLDLGDPHLRNTIYF. DNA of the CDR3: TGTGCCAGCAGCTTAGATCTCGGGGACCCTCATCTAAGAAACACCATATATTTT.

This clonotype was recorded a few times. V usage is TRBV5-1 and J usage is TRBJ2-5, with D possibly TRBD2 on 5 matching bases. Germline V gene data show CDR1 as SGHRS and CDR2 as YFSETQ. The CDR3 covers 12 residues. The germline V and J ends were trimmed by 5 bases and 4 bases, with 9 bases remaining between them. DNA of the CDR3: TGCGCCAGCAGGGGCGGGTCAGAGACCCAGTACTTC. Encoded protein: CASRGGSETQYF.

This clonotype has more than one count but fewer than ten. Sequence at one end of the junction differs from germline and may be a read error. V is TRBV5-6 and J is TRBJ2-7; TRBD1 matches at 9 bases. Germline V gene data show CDR1 as SGHDT and CDR2 as YYEEEE. This CDR3 is built from 12 residues. The CDR3 is CASSPTTGGKDF. The DNA of the CDR3 is TGTGCCAGCAGCCCGACGACAGGGGGTAAGGACTTC. Variable domain in full (rest from reference TRBV5-6 and TRBJ2-7): DAGVTQSPTHLIKTRGQQVTLRCSPKSGHDTVSWYQQALGQGPQFIFQYYEEEERQRGNFPDRFSGHQFPNYSSELNVNALLLGDSALYLCASSPTTGGKDFGPGTRLTVT.

V and J are TRBV9 and TRBJ2-7; 7 nucleotides line up with TRBD1. V shed 4 bases and J 7 bases; nucleotides not matched to a gene: 5. Germline V gene data show CDR1 as SGDLS and CDR2 as YYNGEE. CDR3 size: 12 residues. DNA for the CDR3: TGTGCCAGCAGCTCAGGGGGTAGGGAGCAGTACTTC. It is translated as CASSSGGREQYF.

This clonotype was seen more than once but under ten times. V and J are TRBV11-2 and TRBJ2-3, with D unresolved. Germline CDR1 and CDR2: SGHAT and FQNNGV. CDR3 length equals 13 residues. V was trimmed by 3 bases and J by 5 bases, leaving 9 bases between them. Here the CDR3 reads CASSLEYRDTQYF. The DNA of the CDR3 is TGTGCCAGCAGCTTGGAATACAGAGATACGCAGTATTTT.

The chain uses TRBV7-8 and TRBJ1-6; no firm D call. The V gene lost 3 bases and the J gene lost 0 bases, with 9 bases spanning the gap. Looked up from germline, CDR1 is SGHVS and CDR2 is FQNEAQ. This CDR3 has 16 residues. CDR3 nucleotide sequence: TGTGCCAGCAGCTTCCCGGGGATCTCCTATAATTCACCCCTCCACTTT. Translating it yields CASSFPGISYNSPLHF. Full variable domain (rest looked up from reference TRBV7-8 and TRBJ1-6): GAGVSQSPRYKVAKRGQDVALRCDPISGHVSLFWYQQALGQGPEFLTYFQNEAQLDKSGLPSDRFFAERPEGSVSTLKIQRTQQEDSAVYLCASSFPGISYNSPLHFGNGTRLTVT.

The table lists this clonotype with a few counts. This chain uses TRBV7-2 with TRBJ1-2, with 10 nucleotides matching TRBD1. The CDR3 has 14 amino acids. Germline CDR1 SGHTA, CDR2 FQGNSA. With 4 bases clipped from V and 4 bases from J, the junction kept 3 bases outside the gene matches. The CDR3 loop reads CASSSGQGFYGYTF. The CDR3 DNA follows: TGTGCCAGCAGCTCGGGACAGGGGTTCTATGGCTACACCTTC. The variable domain in full, completed from reference TRBV7-2 and TRBJ1-2, reads GAGVSQSPSNKVTEKGKDVELRCDPISGHTALYWYRQSLGQGLEFLIYFQGNSAPDKSGLPSDRFSAERTGGSVSTLTIQRTQQEDSAVYLCASSSGQGFYGYTFGSGTRLTVV.

In its sample, this clonotype was seen a few times. This chain uses TRBV7-9 with TRBJ1-6, with 11 bases fitting TRBD1. Germline CDR1 is SEHNR and CDR2 is FQNEAQ (reference sequence). CDR3 length: 15 residues. V lost 1 base, J lost 10 bases, and 3 bases stayed unmatched. This CDR3 reads CASSLVGQGDSPLHF. The CDR3 DNA reads as TGTGCCAGCAGCTTAGTGGGACAGGGGGACTCACCCCTCCACTTT. The whole variable domain, remainder taken from reference TRBV7-9 and TRBJ1-6, is DTGVSQNPRHKITKRGQNVTFRCDPISEHNRLYWYRQTLGQGPEFLTYFQNEAQLEKSRLLSDRFSAERPKGSFSTLEIQRTEQGDSAMYLCASSLVGQGDSPLHFGNGTRLTVT.

The V and J genes are TRBV30 and TRBJ1-2, with D tentatively TRBD1 (5 bases). The germline CDR1 and CDR2 sequences are GTSNPN and SVGIG (reference sequence). Trimming left V 2 bases short and J 10 bases short, with 14 bases between. This CDR3 has 12 residues. The CDR3 loop reads CAWSLGLESYTF. The CDR3 nucleotides are TGTGCCTGGAGTCTGGGACTCGAATCCTACACCTTC. Variable domain in full (rest from reference TRBV30 and TRBJ1-2): SQTIHQWPATLVQPVGSPLSLECTVEGTSNPNLYWYRQAAGRGLQLLFYSVGIGQISSEVPQNLSASRPQDRQFILSSKKLLLSDSGFYLCAWSLGLESYTFGSGTRLTVV.

This clonotype has at least ten counts. This rearrangement joins TRBV24-1 to TRBJ2-3; 13 nucleotides agree with TRBD2. CDR1 and CDR2 from the germline V gene are KGHDR and SFDVKD. The CDR3 has 17 residues. J gave up 4 bases and V 3 bases, and 6 bases lay outside the gene matches. The CDR3 nucleotides read TGTGCCACCAGTGATCCGACGACTAGCGGGGGGCCAGATACGCAGTATTTT. Translating gives CATSDPTTSGGPDTQYF.

This CDR3 is CASSVGQGNNYGYTF. CDR3 nucleotide sequence: TGTGCCAGCAGCGTTGGACAGGGGAATAACTATGGCTACACCTTC. The chain combines TRBV9 with TRBJ1-2; TRBD1 matches 9 bases. This CDR3 spans 15 amino acids. The germline CDR1 and CDR2 sequences are SGDLS and YYNGEE. The V and J ends lost 2 bases and 1 base, in that order; junction bases with no gene match: 3. The variable domain in full, with the rest retrieved from reference TRBV9 and TRBJ1-2, is DSGVTQTPKHLITATGQRVTLRCSPRSGDLSVYWYQQSLDQGLQFLIQYYNGEERAKGNILERFSAQQFPDLHSELNLSSLELGDSALYFCASSVGQGNNYGYTFGSGTRLTVV.

Many counts were recorded for this clonotype. Its ends do not fully match the called genes, so a read error is possible. The chain has TRBV5-1 and TRBJ2-5; D unclear. The germline V gene has CDR1 SGHRS and CDR2 YFSETQ. This CDR3 has 12 amino acids. CDR3 sequence reads: CASSSTQETQYF. The CDR3, as DNA: TGTGCCAGCAGTTCAACCCAAGAGACCCAGTACTTC.

This chain joins TRBV5-1 and TRBJ2-1, with D tentatively TRBD2 (8 bases). The germline V gene has CDR1 SGHRS and CDR2 YFSETQ. The CDR3 has 15 residues. Between the trimmed V and J ends, which lost 7 bases and 0 bases, there was a span of 14 bases. In nucleotides, the CDR3 is TGCGCCAGCGCCGGGGGGGACAGCTCCTACAATGAGCAGTTCTTC. Translating it yields CASAGGDSSYNEQFF.

The chain is built from TRBV10-3 and TRBJ1-1, with D possibly being TRBD1 (5 bases). This CDR3 has 19 residues. Germline loops: CDR1 ENHRY, CDR2 SYGVKD. V was shortened by 0 bases and J by 0 bases, with 20 bases between the two germline ends. The CDR3 region is CAISESTDGTGRMNTEAFF. CDR3 nucleotides: TGTGCCATCAGTGAGTCGACCGATGGGACGGGAAGGATGAACACTGAAGCTTTCTTT.

The J gene is TRBJ1-2, the V gene TRBV18, with 10 nucleotides matching TRBD1. The junction had 10 bases not matched to a gene; V was cut back by 3 bases and J by 3 bases. Germline-derived CDR1 and CDR2 are KGHSH and LQKENI. The CDR3 is 17 amino acids. CDR3 region: CASSPYGTGAHDYGYTF. CDR3 DNA sequence: TGTGCCAGCTCACCCTACGGGACAGGGGCCCATGACTATGGCTACACCTTC.

The V call is TRBV11-2, the J call TRBJ2-5; 7 positions agree with TRBD2. From germline, CDR1 is SGHAT and CDR2 FQNNGV. The CDR3 sequence is 17 residues long. V lost 4 bases to trimming and J lost 2 bases; unmatched junction nucleotides: 13. This chain's CDR3 is CASSYTPKGTIQETQYF. CDR3 nucleotide sequence: TGTGCCAGCAGCTATACTCCCAAGGGGACTATACAAGAGACCCAGTACTTC. The complete variable domain, with remaining parts taken from reference TRBV11-2 and TRBJ2-5, reads EAGVAQSPRYKIIEKRQSVAFWCNPISGHATLYWYQQILGQGPKLLIQFQNNGVVDDSQLPKDRFSAERLKGVDSTLKIQPAKLEDSAVYLCASSYTPKGTIQETQYFGPGTRLLVL.

The rearrangement links TRBV7-9 to TRBJ1-4; 8 bases map to TRBD1. CDR1 is SEHNR and CDR2 is FQNEAQ in the germline V gene (reference sequence). CDR3 size: 14 residues. The ends lost 6 bases at V and 8 bases at J; junction bases unmatched: 8. The CDR3 region is CASSIRSGGEKLFF. The CDR3 DNA sequence: TGTGCCAGCAGTATACGGTCAGGGGGCGAAAAACTGTTTTTT.

The chain has TRBV5-5 and TRBJ1-6; possible D gene TRBD1, 6 bases. The CDR3 runs 15 residues. Trimming cost V 2 bases and J 5 bases, with 11 bases left between them. CDR1 is SGHKS and CDR2 is YYEKEE in the germline V gene (reference sequence). CDR3 amino acids: CASSLGGLDNSPLHF. CDR3 DNA sequence: TGTGCCAGCAGCTTAGGGGGGCTCGATAATTCACCCCTCCACTTT.

The chain couples TRBV12-3 or TRBV12-4 to TRBJ1-2; D unresolved. The CDR3 runs 13 residues. Trimming cost V 6 bases and J 7 bases, with 15 bases left between them. The CDR3 loop is CASSPGRVAGYTF. The CDR3 DNA reads as TGTGCCAGCAGCCCCGGGAGGGTGGCTGGCTACACCTTC.

The chain joins TRBV5-1 to TRBJ2-5, with D uncertain. This CDR3 is 14 amino acids long. Germline CDR1 is SGHRS and CDR2 is YFSETQ. The V gene lost 0 bases and the J gene lost 5 bases, with 11 bases spanning the gap. CDR3 protein: CASSLGWATETQYF. As DNA, the CDR3 is TGCGCCAGCAGCTTGGGGTGGGCGACGGAGACCCAGTACTTC.

This chain uses TRBV4-1 with TRBJ2-3; 10 nucleotides align to TRBD1. CDR1 and CDR2 (germline): MGHRA, YSYEKL. After removal of 4 bases from V and 4 bases from J, the junction contained 8 bases not matched to a gene. This CDR3 region has 16 residues. The CDR3 nucleotides read TGCGCCAGCAGCCCAGTTGGGACAGGGGTTTCAGATACGCAGTATTTT. Residues: CASSPVGTGVSDTQYF.

This clonotype was counted only a few times. This chain uses TRBV6-6 with TRBJ1-1, with 9 bases matching TRBD1. The CDR3 consists of 16 residues. The V gene's germline CDR1 is MNHNY and CDR2 SVGAGI (reference sequence). The junction had 11 bases not matched to a gene; V was cut back by 6 bases and J by 3 bases. The CDR3 loop is CASRTRTGAFDTEAFF. The CDR3 nucleotides read TGTGCCAGCAGGACCCGGACAGGGGCGTTCGACACTGAAGCTTTCTTT.

This clonotype was counted only a few times. The chain is built from TRBV12-3 or TRBV12-4 and TRBJ2-7; no reliable D call. The V and J ends lost 5 bases and 5 bases respectively, with 10 bases between them. This CDR3 has 12 residues. The CDR3 bases are TGTGCCAGCAGTACGACGGTGAACGAGCAGTACTTC. This sequence encodes CASSTTVNEQYF.

The chain employs TRBV7-8 and TRBJ2-7; no reliable D call. Trimming removed 4 bases at V and 3 bases at J, with 13 bases between. The CDR3 is made up of 14 amino acids. Germline CDR1 is SGHVS and CDR2 is FQNEAQ. CDR3 sequence (DNA): TGTGCCAGCAGCTCAAAACCGGACGTCTACGAGCAGTACTTC. This sequence encodes CASSSKPDVYEQYF. Based on the CDR3 plus reference TRBV7-8 and TRBJ2-7, the full variable domain is GAGVSQSPRYKVAKRGQDVALRCDPISGHVSLFWYQQALGQGPEFLTYFQNEAQLDKSGLPSDRFFAERPEGSVSTLKIQRTQQEDSAVYLCASSSKPDVYEQYFGPGTRLTVT.

DNA for the CDR3: TGTGCCTGGAGTGCAGGGATCGACACTGAAGCTTTCTTT. It encodes CAWSAGIDTEAFF. The J gene is TRBJ1-1, the V gene TRBV30; perhaps TRBD1 as D (5 bases). The CDR3 spans 13 residues. CDR1 is GTSNPN, CDR2 SVGIG, per germline (reference sequence). Trimming shortened V by 1 base and J by 3 bases, and 9 bases separated the two germline ends.

This clonotype has a handful of counts. The chain couples TRBV21-1 to TRBJ2-2; the D call of TRBD2 is as the table states it, not checked on the DNA. TRBV21-1 is designated a pseudogene. There are 12 residues in the CDR3. The CDR3 protein is CASNRGTGELFF. The CDR3 region has the DNA TGTGCCAGCAACCGAGGGACCGGGGAGCTGTTTTTT.

This clonotype was counted a few times. V usage is TRBV3-1 and J usage is TRBJ2-1, with D hard to call. The V gene's germline CDR1 is LGHDT and CDR2 YNNKEL (reference sequence). CDR3 length: 12 amino acids. V shed 4 bases and J shed 5 bases, with 6 bases lying between them. CDR3 nucleotide sequence: TGTGCCAGCAGCCGGACGGACAATGAGCAGTTCTTC. This sequence encodes CASSRTDNEQFF.